This T cell receptor beta chain was retrieved from a study of blood T cell repertoires in COVID-19. Across the whole study: The analysed material was cDNA or gDNA that came from T cells, B-cell-depleted T cells, or PBMCs.

The germline gives CDR1 SGDLS, CDR2 YYNGEE. The length of the CDR3 is 15 residues. V shed 4 bases and J shed 4 bases, with 12 bases lying between them. Participant age was about 18 to 89 years, and participants resided in about two dozen US areas. The protocol was immunoSEQ multiplex PCR, while the TCRdb copy is restricted to in-frame clones and leaves out a portion. The sample holds some 300,000 clones, around nine tenths seen once. This TCR derives from a woman aged 40 to 55 who had recovered from COVID-19. Sequenced material: PBMCs or T cells enriched from blood (not recorded which). V is TRBV9 and J is TRBJ1-6; tentative D call: TRBD1 (6 bases). The CDR3 bases are TGTGCCAGCAGCAGCGGCACAGGGTATAATTCACCCCTCCACTTT. Amino acid sequence: CASSSGTGYNSPLHF.